This passage covers 14 T cell receptor beta chains from one sample sequenced in a study of T cells expressing NK-cell markers (dated by TCRdb to 2018 to 2021). Receptors were amplified or captured by 5' RACE. These reads were obtained on an Illumina HiSeq 2000. Following reprocessing of the reads by TCRdb, the data hold one row per CDR3 protein sequence and no DNA is available. The table kept for this sample lists around 550,000 distinct CDR3 sequences. Around 3.3% of the sample is in the top ten clones. Sequencing was carried out using blood T cells: a sorted CD56 or NKG2C T cell subset, CD4+ or CD8+ T cells, or bulk PBMC T cells (not recorded which). All receptors come from a man in his late teens or twenties in good health. Donor details come from another sample of the same person, matched by shared clones.

This chain joins TRBV11-2 and TRBJ2-7. Per germline, CDR1 SGHAT and CDR2 FQNNGV. The CDR3 covers 15 residues. This chain's CDR3 is CASSLEAGASYEQYF.

The rearrangement uses TRBV29-1 and TRBJ2-2; there is no DNA to check the TCRdb D call of TRBD1. This CDR3 spans 15 amino acids. Germline V gene lookup returns CDR1 SQVTM and CDR2 ANQGSEA. The CDR3 loop is CSVAEQGRFTGELFF.

V and J are TRBV2 and TRBJ2-1. The CDR3 covers 14 residues. CDR1 is SNHLY and CDR2 is FYNNEI in the germline V gene. CDR3 sequence: CASSDLRHYNEQFF.

This CDR3 is CASRGDRHNYGYTF. The chain has TRBV25-1 and TRBJ1-2. This CDR3 spans 14 amino acids. Germline CDR1 is MGHDK and CDR2 is SYGVNS.

This chain connects TRBV29-1 to TRBJ1-1; TCRdb lists TRBD1, though no DNA is available to test this call. CDR3 length: 15 residues. The germline CDR1 and CDR2 sequences are SQVTM and ANQGSEA. This CDR3 is CSVEATGTMATEAFF. The variable domain in full, completed from reference TRBV29-1 and TRBJ1-1, reads SAVISQKPSRDICQRGTSLTIQCQVDSQVTMMFWYRQQPGQSLTLIATANQGSEATYESGFVIDKFPISRPNLTFSTLTVSNMSPEDSSIYLCSVEATGTMATEAFFGQGTRLTVV.

The gene calls are TRBV7-9 and TRBJ2-5; lacking DNA, the TRBD2 call made by TCRdb goes unchecked. CDR1 SEHNR and CDR2 FQNEAQ come from the germline V gene (reference sequence). The CDR3 consists of 13 residues. CDR3 sequence: CASSWTAYETQYF.

The V and J genes are TRBV3-1 and TRBJ2-7; TCRdb indicates TRBD1, and absent DNA this call remains unverified. The CDR3 has 16 amino acids. CDR1 LGHDT and CDR2 YNNKEL come from the germline V gene (reference sequence). CDR3: CASSPGPGQVRYEQYF.

This chain links TRBV2 with TRBJ2-1; the D call of TRBD2 rests on TCRdb alone, since no DNA is present to check it. Germline CDR1 is SNHLY and CDR2 is FYNNEI. The CDR3 runs 16 residues. CDR3: CASSAGLAGDTYEQFF.

The chain is built from TRBV5-1 and TRBJ2-4; the TCRdb D gene call, TRBD1, has no DNA to confirm it. Germline lookup yields CDR1 SGHRS and CDR2 YFSETQ. The CDR3 has 15 residues. This CDR3 reads CASSLGAGAVDIQYF. Supplemented by reference TRBV5-1 and TRBJ2-4, the full variable domain reads KAGVTQTPRYLIKTRGQQVTLSCSPISGHRSVSWYQQTPGQGLQFLFEYFSETQRNKGNFPGRFSGRQFSNSRSEMNVSTLELGDSALYLCASSLGAGAVDIQYFGAGTRLSVL.

The chain employs TRBV29-1 and TRBJ2-7. CDR1 and CDR2 (germline): SQVTM, ANQGSEA. The CDR3 has 12 residues. The chain's CDR3 is CSVGAGLYEQYF.

The chain combines TRBV9 with TRBJ2-3; with no DNA, the TCRdb D assignment of TRBD1 cannot be verified. The CDR3 contains 15 residues. CDR1 and CDR2 from the germline V gene are SGDLS and YYNGEE. CDR3 region: CASSVTRQNTDTQYF. Full variable domain (missing parts from reference TRBV9 and TRBJ2-3): DSGVTQTPKHLITATGQRVTLRCSPRSGDLSVYWYQQSLDQGLQFLIQYYNGEERAKGNILERFSAQQFPDLHSELNLSSLELGDSALYFCASSVTRQNTDTQYFGPGTRLTVL.

The gene calls are TRBV5-6 and TRBJ1-1. CDR3 length: 12 residues. The germline V gene encodes CDR1 SGHDT and CDR2 YYEEEE. The CDR3 reads CASSYTREGAFF.

This chain uses TRBV5-1 with TRBJ2-1; TCRdb's D call, TRBD2, is unchecked because there is no DNA. The CDR3 contains 17 residues. Germline loops: CDR1 SGHRS, CDR2 YFSETQ. CDR3 amino acids: CASSPGTSGKLWGEQFF.

The chain uses TRBV6-5 and TRBJ1-6; lacking DNA, the TRBD1 call made by TCRdb goes unchecked. The CDR3 totals 16 residues. Germline V gene lookup returns CDR1 MNHEY and CDR2 SVGAGI. This CDR3 reads CASSYQTGKTVAPLHF.